The clone carrying this T cell receptor beta chain was seen a few times. Its cognate antigen is unknown. The time point here: week 5, during vaccination. What each vaccine dose contained was 300 ug of mutant IDH1 20-mer peptide, accompanied by topical imiquimod. These data are taken from a study of a mutant IDH1 vaccine in newly diagnosed glioma. The J segment lost 0 bases and the V segment lost 6 bases, leaving 8 bases of the junction unmatched. CDR3 length: 16 amino acids. In germline, CDR1 is SNHLY, CDR2 FYNNEI. Sequenced by immunoSEQ multiplex PCR; TCRdb stores in-frame clones only, minus some. Of 50,000 or so clones listed, approximately 79% were seen once; the top ten hold about 7%.

The gene calls are TRBV2 and TRBJ2-1; 7 nucleotides agree with TRBD2. This sequence originates from a woman aged 45-65 years with glioma. The source material was PBMCs, sampled from a glioma patient whose treatment included an IDH1 peptide vaccine. Here the CDR3 reads CASRGPGGSSYNEQFF. The CDR3 region has the DNA TGTGCCAGCAGGGGCCCCGGCGGGAGCTCCTACAATGAGCAGTTCTTC. Supplemented by reference TRBV2 and TRBJ2-1, the full variable domain reads EPEVTQTPSHQVTQMGQEVILRCVPISNHLYFYWYRQILGQKVEFLVSFYNNEISEKSEIFDDQFSVERPDGSNFTLKIRSTKLEDSAMYFCASRGPGGSSYNEQFFGPGTRLTVL.